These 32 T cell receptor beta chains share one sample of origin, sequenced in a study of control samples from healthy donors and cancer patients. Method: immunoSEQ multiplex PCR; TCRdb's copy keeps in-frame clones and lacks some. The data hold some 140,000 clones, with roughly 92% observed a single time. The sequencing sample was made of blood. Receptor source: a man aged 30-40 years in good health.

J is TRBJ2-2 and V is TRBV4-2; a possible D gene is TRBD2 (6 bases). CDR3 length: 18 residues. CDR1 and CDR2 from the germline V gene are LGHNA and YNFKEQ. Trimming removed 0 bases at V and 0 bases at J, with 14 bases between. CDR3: CASSQDISGVTNTGELFF. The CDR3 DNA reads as TGTGCCAGCAGCCAAGATATTAGCGGAGTTACGAACACCGGGGAGCTGTTTTTT.

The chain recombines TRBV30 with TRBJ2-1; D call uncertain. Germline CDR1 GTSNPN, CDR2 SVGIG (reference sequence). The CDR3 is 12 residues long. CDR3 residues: CCADSSYNEQFF. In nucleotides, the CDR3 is TGTTGCGCGGATAGCTCCTACAATGAGCAGTTCTTC. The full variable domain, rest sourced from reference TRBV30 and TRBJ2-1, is SQTIHQWPATLVQPVGSPLSLECTVEGTSNPNLYWYRQAAGRGLQLLFYSVGIGQISSEVPQNLSASRPQDRQFILSSKKLLLSDSGFYLCCADSSYNEQFFGPGTRLTVL.

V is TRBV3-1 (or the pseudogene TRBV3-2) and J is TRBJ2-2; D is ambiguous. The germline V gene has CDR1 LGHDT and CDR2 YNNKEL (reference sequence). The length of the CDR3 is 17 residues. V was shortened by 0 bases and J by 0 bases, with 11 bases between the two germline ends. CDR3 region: CASSQDPRFANTGELFF. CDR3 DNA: TGTGCCAGCAGCCAAGATCCCCGGTTCGCGAACACCGGGGAGCTGTTTTTT.

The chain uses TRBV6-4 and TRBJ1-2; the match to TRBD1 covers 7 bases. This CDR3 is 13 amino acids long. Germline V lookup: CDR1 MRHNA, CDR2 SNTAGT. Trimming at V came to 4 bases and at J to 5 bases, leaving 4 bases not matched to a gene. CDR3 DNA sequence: TGTGCCAGCAGTGCGGTACAGGGGTATGGCTACACCTTC. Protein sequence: CASSAVQGYGYTF.

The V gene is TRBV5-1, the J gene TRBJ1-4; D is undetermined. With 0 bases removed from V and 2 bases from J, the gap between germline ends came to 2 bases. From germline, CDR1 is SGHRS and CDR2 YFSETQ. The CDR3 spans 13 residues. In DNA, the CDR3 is TGCGCCAGCAGCTTGGATACTAATGAAAAACTGTTTTTT. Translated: CASSLDTNEKLFF.

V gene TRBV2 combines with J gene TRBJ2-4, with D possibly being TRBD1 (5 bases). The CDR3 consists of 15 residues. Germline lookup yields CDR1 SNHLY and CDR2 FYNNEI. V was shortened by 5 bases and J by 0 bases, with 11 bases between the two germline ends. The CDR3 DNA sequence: TGTGCCAGCAGTCGAAAGGGGTTAGCCAAAAACATTCAGTACTTC. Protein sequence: CASSRKGLAKNIQYF.

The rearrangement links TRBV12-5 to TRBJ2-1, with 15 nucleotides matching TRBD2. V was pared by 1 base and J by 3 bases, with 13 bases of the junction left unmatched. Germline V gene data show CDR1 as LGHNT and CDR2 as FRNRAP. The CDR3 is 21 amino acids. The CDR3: CASGLGPWTSGRAFYYNEQFF. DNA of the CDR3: TGTGCTAGTGGTTTGGGCCCCTGGACTAGCGGGAGGGCCTTCTACTACAATGAGCAGTTCTTC.

CDR3 DNA sequence: TGTGCCAGCAGTTCCCTTGGTCCAGCGGGAGTCACCGGGGAGCTGTTTTTT. Protein product: CASSSLGPAGVTGELFF. This rearrangement joins TRBV27 to TRBJ2-2; 8 bases fit TRBD2. The CDR3 length is 17 residues. The germline V gene has CDR1 MNHEY and CDR2 SMNVEV (reference sequence). The V gene end was trimmed by 4 bases and the J gene end by 4 bases; junction bases not matched to a gene: 11.

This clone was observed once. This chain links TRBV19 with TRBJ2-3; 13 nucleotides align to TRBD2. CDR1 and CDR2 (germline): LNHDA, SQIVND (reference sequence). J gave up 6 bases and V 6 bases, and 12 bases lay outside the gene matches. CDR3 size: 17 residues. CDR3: CASSETGTSGNGDTQYF. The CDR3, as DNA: TGTGCCAGTAGCGAAACCGGGACTAGCGGGAACGGGGATACGCAGTATTTT.

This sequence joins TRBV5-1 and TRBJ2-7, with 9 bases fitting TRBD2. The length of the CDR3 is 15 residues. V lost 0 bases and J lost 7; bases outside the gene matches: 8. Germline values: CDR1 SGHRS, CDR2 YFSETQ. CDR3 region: CASSLVSSGADEQYF. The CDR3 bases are TGCGCCAGCAGCTTGGTCTCTAGCGGGGCTGATGAGCAGTACTTC.

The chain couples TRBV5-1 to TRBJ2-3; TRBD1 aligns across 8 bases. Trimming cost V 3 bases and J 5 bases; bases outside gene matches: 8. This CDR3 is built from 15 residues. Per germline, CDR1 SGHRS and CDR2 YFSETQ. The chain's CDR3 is CASSSDRGWGDTQYF. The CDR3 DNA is TGCGCCAGCAGCTCCGACAGGGGTTGGGGAGATACGCAGTATTTT.

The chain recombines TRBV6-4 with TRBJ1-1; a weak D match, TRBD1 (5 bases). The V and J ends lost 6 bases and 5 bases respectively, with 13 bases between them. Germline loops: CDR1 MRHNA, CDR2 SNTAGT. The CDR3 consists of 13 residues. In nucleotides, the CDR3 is TGTGCCAGCAGGCACAACGGGGGAACTGAAGCTTTCTTT. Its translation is CASRHNGGTEAFF.

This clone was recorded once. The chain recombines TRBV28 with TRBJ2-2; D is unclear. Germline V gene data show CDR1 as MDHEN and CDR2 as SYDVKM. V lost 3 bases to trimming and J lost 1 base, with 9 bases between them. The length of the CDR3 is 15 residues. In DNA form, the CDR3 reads TGTGCCAGCAGTTTGACACAGATGAACACCGGGGAGCTGTTTTTT. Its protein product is CASSLTQMNTGELFF.

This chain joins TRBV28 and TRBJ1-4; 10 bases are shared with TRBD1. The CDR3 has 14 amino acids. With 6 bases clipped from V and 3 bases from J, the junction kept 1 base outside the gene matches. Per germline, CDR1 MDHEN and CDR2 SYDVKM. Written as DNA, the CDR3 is TGTGCCAGCAGGACAGGGGGCTCTAATGAAAAACTGTTTTTT. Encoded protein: CASRTGGSNEKLFF.

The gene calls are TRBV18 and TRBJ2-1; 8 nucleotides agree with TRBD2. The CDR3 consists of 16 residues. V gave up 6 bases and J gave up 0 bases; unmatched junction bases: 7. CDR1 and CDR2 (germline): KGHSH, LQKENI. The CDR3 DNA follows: TGTGCCAGCTCCCGAGTCAGCGGGGGCTCCTACAATGAGCAGTTCTTC. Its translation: CASSRVSGGSYNEQFF.

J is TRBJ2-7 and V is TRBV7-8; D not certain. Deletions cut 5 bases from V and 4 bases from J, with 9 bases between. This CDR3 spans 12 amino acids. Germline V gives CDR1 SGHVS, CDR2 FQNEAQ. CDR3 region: CASSRTIYEQYF. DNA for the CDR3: TGTGCCAGCAGCAGGACCATATACGAGCAGTACTTC. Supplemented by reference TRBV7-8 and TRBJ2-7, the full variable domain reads GAGVSQSPRYKVAKRGQDVALRCDPISGHVSLFWYQQALGQGPEFLTYFQNEAQLDKSGLPSDRFFAERPEGSVSTLKIQRTQQEDSAVYLCASSRTIYEQYFGPGTRLTVT.

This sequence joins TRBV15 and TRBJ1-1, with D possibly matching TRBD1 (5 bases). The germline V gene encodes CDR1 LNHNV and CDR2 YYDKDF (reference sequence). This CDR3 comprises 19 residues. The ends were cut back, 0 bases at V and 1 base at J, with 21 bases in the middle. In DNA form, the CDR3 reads TGTGCCACCAGCAGAGATGGGGCTCGGGCTGGGGCCGGGAACACTGAAGCTTTCTTT. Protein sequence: CATSRDGARAGAGNTEAFF.

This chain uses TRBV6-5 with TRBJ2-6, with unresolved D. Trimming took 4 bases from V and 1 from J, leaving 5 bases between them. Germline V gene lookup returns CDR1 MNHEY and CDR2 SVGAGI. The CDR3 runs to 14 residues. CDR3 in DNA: TGTGCCAGCAGTTCAGTATCTGGGGCCAACGTCCTGACTTTC. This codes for CASSSVSGANVLTF.

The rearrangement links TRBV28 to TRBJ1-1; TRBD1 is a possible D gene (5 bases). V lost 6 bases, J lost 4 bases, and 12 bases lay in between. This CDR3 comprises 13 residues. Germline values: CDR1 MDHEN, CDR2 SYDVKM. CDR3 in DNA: TGTGCCAGCAGCGTCGGGGGGGTCACTGAAGCTTTCTTT. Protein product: CASSVGGVTEAFF.

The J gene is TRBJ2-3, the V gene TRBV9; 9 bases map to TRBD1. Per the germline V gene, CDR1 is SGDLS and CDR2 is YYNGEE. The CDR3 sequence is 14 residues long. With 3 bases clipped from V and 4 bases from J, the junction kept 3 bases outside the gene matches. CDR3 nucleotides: TGTGCCAGCAGCGACGACAGGGGGGCAGATACGCAGTATTTT. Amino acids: CASSDDRGADTQYF. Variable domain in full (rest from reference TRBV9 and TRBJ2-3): DSGVTQTPKHLITATGQRVTLRCSPRSGDLSVYWYQQSLDQGLQFLIQYYNGEERAKGNILERFSAQQFPDLHSELNLSSLELGDSALYFCASSDDRGADTQYFGPGTRLTVL.

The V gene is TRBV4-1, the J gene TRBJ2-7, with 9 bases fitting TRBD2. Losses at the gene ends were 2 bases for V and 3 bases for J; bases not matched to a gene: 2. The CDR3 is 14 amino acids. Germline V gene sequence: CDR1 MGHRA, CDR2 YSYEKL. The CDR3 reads CASSQSAGGYEQYF. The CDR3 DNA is TGCGCCAGCAGCCAATCAGCGGGGGGCTACGAGCAGTACTTC.

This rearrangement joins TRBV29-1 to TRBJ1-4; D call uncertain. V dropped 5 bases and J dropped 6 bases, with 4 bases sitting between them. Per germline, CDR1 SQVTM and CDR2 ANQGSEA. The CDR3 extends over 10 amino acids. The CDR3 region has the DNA TGCAGCGTTCTTGATGAAAAACTGTTTTTT. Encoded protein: CSVLDEKLFF.

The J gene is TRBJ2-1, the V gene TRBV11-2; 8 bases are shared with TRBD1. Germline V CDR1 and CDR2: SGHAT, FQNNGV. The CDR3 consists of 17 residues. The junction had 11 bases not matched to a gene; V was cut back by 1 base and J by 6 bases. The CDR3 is CASSLVAGGFNINEQFF. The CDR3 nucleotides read TGTGCCAGCAGCTTAGTGGCAGGGGGCTTTAATATCAATGAGCAGTTCTTC.

The DNA for the CDR3 is TGTGCCAGCAGTTACGGTTGGAACACTGAAGCTTTCTTT. This encodes CASSYGWNTEAFF. The chain employs TRBV27 and TRBJ1-1; D not resolved. The CDR3 totals 13 residues. Germline V lookup: CDR1 MNHEY, CDR2 SMNVEV (reference sequence). The V gene lost 4 bases and the J gene lost 1 base, with 7 bases spanning the gap.

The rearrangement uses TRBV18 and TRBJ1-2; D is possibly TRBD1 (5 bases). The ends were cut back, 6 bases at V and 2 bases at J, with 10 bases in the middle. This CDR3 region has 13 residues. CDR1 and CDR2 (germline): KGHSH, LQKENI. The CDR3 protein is CASSPTANYGYTF. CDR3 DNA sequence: TGTGCCAGCTCCCCGACAGCGAACTATGGCTACACCTTC.

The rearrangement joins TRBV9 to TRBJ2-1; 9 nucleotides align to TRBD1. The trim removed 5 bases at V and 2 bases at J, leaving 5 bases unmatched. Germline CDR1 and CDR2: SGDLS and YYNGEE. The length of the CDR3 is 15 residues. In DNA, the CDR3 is TGTGCCAGCAGTCTAGACAGGGGGACCTACAATGAGCAGTTCTTC. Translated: CASSLDRGTYNEQFF. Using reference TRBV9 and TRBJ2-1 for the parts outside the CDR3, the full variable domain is DSGVTQTPKHLITATGQRVTLRCSPRSGDLSVYWYQQSLDQGLQFLIQYYNGEERAKGNILERFSAQQFPDLHSELNLSSLELGDSALYFCASSLDRGTYNEQFFGPGTRLTVL.

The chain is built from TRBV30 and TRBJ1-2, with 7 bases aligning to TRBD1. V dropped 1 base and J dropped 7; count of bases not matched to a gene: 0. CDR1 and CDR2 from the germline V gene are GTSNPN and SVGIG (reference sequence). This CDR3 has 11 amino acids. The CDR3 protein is CAWSAGGGYTF. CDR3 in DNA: TGTGCCTGGAGTGCAGGGGGTGGCTACACCTTC.

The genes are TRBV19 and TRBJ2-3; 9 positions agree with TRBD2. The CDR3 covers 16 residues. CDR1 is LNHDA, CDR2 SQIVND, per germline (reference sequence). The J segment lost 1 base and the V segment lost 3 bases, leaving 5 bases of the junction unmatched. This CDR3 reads CASSMGLALGTDTQYF. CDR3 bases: TGTGCCAGTAGTATGGGACTAGCTTTAGGCACAGATACGCAGTATTTT.

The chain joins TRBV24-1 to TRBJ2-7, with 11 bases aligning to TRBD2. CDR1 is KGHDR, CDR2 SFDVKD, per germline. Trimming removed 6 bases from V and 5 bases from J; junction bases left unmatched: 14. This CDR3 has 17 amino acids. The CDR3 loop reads CATSKGGLTSGSNEQYF. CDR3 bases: TGTGCCACCAGTAAAGGTGGATTAACTAGCGGGAGTAACGAGCAGTACTTC.

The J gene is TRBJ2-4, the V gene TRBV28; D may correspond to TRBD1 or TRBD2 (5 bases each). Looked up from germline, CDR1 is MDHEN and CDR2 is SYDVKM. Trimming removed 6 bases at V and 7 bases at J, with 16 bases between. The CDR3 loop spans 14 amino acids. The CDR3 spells CASRAQGRGNIQYF. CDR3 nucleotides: TGTGCCAGCAGAGCCCAGGGAAGAGGGAACATTCAGTACTTC.

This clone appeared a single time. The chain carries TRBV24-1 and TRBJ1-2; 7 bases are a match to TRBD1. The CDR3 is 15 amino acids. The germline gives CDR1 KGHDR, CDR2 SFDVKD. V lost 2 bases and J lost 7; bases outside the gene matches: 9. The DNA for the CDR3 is TGTGCCACCAGTGATTCGCGGACAGGAATTGTTGGCTACACCTTC. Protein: CATSDSRTGIVGYTF.

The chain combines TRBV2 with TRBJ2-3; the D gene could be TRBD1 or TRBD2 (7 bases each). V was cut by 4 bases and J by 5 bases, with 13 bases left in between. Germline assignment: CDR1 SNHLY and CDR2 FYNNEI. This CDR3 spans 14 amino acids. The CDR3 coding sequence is TGTGCCAGCAGTGCACAGGGGAGGGAAGATACGCAGTATTTT. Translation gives CASSAQGREDTQYF.